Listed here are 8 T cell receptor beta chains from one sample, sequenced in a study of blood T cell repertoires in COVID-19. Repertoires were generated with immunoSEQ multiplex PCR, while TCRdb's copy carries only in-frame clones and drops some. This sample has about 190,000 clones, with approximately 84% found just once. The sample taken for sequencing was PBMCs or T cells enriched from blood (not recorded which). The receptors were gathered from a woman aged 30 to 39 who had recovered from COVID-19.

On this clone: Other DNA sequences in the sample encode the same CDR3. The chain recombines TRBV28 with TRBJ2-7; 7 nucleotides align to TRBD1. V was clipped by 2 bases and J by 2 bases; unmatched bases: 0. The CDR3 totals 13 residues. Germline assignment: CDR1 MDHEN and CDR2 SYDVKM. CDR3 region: CASSLQGAYEQYF. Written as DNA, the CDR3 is TGTGCCAGCAGTTTACAGGGGGCCTACGAGCAGTACTTC.

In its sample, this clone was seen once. The CDR3: CASRIKGLLRGTQYF. CDR3 sequence (DNA): TGTGCCAGCAGAATTAAAGGACTGCTCCGAGGGACCCAGTACTTC. The chain links TRBV2 to TRBJ2-5; TRBD2 might be the D (5 bases). CDR3 length: 15 residues. Germline-derived CDR1 and CDR2 are SNHLY and FYNNEI. The V and J ends lost 6 bases and 7 bases respectively, with 21 bases between them.

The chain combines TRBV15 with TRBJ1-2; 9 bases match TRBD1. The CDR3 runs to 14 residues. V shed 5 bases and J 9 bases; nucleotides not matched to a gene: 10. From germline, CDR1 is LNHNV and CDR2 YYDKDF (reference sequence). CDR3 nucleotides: TGTGCCACCAGCGAGGGACAGGGAACATATAGCTACACCTTC. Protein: CATSEGQGTYSYTF.

The DNA of the CDR3 is TGTGCCAGCAGCGTAGAGTCAGGGGTTGACACTGAAGCTTTCTTT. This codes for CASSVESGVDTEAFF. The rearrangement links TRBV9 to TRBJ1-1, with D maybe TRBD1 (6 bases). CDR3 length equals 15 residues. Germline CDR1 and CDR2: SGDLS and YYNGEE. The V end was cut by 0 bases, the J end by 3 bases, with 12 bases between.

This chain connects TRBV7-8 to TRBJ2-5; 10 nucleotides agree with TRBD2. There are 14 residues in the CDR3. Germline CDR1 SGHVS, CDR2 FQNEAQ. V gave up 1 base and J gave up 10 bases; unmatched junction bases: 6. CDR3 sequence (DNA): TGTGCCAGCAGCTTAGGCCCTAGCGGGAGCCTCCAGTACTTC. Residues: CASSLGPSGSLQYF.

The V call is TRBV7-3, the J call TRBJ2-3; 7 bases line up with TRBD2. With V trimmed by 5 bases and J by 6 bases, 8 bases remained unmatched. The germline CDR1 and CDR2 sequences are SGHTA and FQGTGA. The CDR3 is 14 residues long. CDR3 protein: CASSLLGGVDTQYF. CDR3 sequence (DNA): TGTGCCAGCAGCCTCCTGGGGGGGGTGGATACGCAGTATTTT.

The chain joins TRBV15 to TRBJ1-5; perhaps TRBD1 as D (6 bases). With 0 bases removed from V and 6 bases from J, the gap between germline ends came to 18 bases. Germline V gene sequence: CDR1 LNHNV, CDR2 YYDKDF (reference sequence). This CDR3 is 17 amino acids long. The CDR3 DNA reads TGTGCCACCAGCAGAGATTGGTGGGGGGGGCGCAGTCAGCCCCAGCATTTT. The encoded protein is CATSRDWWGGRSQPQHF.

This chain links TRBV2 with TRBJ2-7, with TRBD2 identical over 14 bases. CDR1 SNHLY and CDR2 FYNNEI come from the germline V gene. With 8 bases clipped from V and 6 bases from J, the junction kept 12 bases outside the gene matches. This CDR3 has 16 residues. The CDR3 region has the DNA TGTGCCAGCGGGCGCTCTAGGACTAGCGGGGGGCTCGAGCAGTACTTC. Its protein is CASGRSRTSGGLEQYF.